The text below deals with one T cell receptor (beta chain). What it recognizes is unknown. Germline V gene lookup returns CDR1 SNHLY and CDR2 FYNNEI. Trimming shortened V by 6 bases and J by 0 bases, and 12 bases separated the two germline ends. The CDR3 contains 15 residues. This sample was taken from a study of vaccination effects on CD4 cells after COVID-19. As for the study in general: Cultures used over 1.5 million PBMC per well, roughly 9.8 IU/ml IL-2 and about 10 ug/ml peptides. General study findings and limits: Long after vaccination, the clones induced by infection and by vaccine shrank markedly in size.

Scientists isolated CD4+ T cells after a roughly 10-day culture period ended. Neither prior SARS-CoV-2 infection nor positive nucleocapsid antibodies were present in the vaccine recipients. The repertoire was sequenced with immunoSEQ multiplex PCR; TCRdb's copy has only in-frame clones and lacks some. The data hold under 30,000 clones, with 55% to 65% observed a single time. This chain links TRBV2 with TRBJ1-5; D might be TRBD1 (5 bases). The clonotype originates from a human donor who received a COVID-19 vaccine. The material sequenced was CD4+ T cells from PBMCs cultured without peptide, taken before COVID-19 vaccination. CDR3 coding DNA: TGTGCCAGCAGCCTAAGTGACAGTAGCAATCAGCCCCAGCATTTT. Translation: CASSLSDSSNQPQHF.